The 23 T cell receptor beta chains given below trace back to one sample, sequenced in a study of T cells after yellow fever vaccination. TCRdb fed the 5' RACE reads into MiXCR, producing one record per CDR3 protein. The profile shows about 360,000 distinct CDR3 sequences, about 6% of them singletons. The specimen comprised PBMCs, sampled 5 days after the yellow fever booster vaccination. Receptors originate from a man in his thirties or forties who received the YFV17D yellow fever vaccine.

Points on this clonotype: This may stem from a read error, because a much larger clone lies one nucleotide away. The J gene is TRBJ2-7, the V gene TRBV4-2, with D maybe TRBD2 (5 bases). The CDR3 totals 14 residues. CDR1 is LGHNA and CDR2 is YNFKEQ in the germline V gene. In DNA, the CDR3 is TGTGCCAGCAGCCAAGATCTCTGGGAGTACGAGCAGTGCTTC. Its protein product is CASSQDLWEYEQCF.

The chain uses TRBV11-2 and TRBJ2-3, with 8 positions matching TRBD1. CDR3 length equals 12 residues. Germline assignment: CDR1 SGHAT and CDR2 FQNNGV. The junction had 2 bases not matched to a gene; V was cut back by 2 bases and J by 10 bases. The CDR3 sequence is CASSLQGAAQYF. In DNA, the CDR3 is TGTGCCAGCAGCTTACAGGGGGCGGCGCAGTATTTT.

This chain joins TRBV11-3 and TRBJ2-1; perhaps TRBD2 as D (7 bases). The V gene's germline CDR1 is SGHNT and CDR2 YENEEA. The ends were cut back, 5 bases at V and 5 bases at J, with 19 bases in the middle. The CDR3 loop spans 16 amino acids. The CDR3: CASSVRGGAGDNEQFF. DNA for the CDR3: TGTGCCAGCAGCGTTAGGGGGGGGGCCGGGGACAATGAGCAGTTCTTC. The complete variable domain, with remaining parts taken from reference TRBV11-3 and TRBJ2-1, reads EAGVVQSPRYKIIEKKQPVAFWCNPISGHNTLYWYLQNLGQGPELLIRYENEEAVDDSQLPKDRFSAERLKGVDSTLKIQPAELGDSAVYLCASSVRGGAGDNEQFFGPGTRLTVL.

The V and J genes are TRBV19 and TRBJ2-1; D not certain. V was pared by 5 bases and J by 6 bases, with 11 bases between. This CDR3 has 13 residues. CDR1 is LNHDA and CDR2 is SQIVND in the germline V gene (reference sequence). CDR3 protein: CASSHRSTNEQFF. Here the CDR3 DNA reads TGTGCCAGTAGTCACCGGTCAACCAATGAGCAGTTCTTC.

This clonotype was detected many times. The rearrangement joins TRBV20-1 to TRBJ1-5; D gene unclear. The germline V gene has CDR1 DFQATT and CDR2 SNEGSKA (reference sequence). The germline V and J ends were trimmed by 5 bases and 8 bases, with 13 bases remaining between them. This CDR3 has 12 residues. CDR3 in amino acids: CSASRRGEPQHF. The DNA for the CDR3 is TGCAGTGCTTCGCGGCGGGGAGAGCCCCAGCATTTT.

This sequence joins TRBV7-2 and TRBJ2-5; a possible D gene is TRBD1 (5 bases). This CDR3 has 14 residues. The V end lost 6 bases, the J end lost 5 bases, and 16 bases lay between the germline ends. CDR1 and CDR2 (germline): SGHTA, FQGNSA. The CDR3, as DNA: TGTGCCAGCAGTCCCTTTTCCCCAGGGGAGACCCAGTACTTC. The encoded protein is CASSPFSPGETQYF.

There are many counts of this clonotype. The chain carries TRBV5-6 and TRBJ2-5; 10 bases fit TRBD2. The trim removed 2 bases at V and 4 bases at J, leaving 8 bases unmatched. Germline values: CDR1 SGHDT, CDR2 YYEEEE. This CDR3 has 16 amino acids. This CDR3 is CASSLPPAGGRETQYF. The CDR3 DNA reads as TGTGCCAGCAGCTTACCTCCAGCGGGAGGGAGAGAGACCCAGTACTTC.

V gene TRBV5-1 combines with J gene TRBJ2-2; D uncertain. There are 13 residues in the CDR3. V dropped 3 bases and J dropped 1 base, with 4 bases sitting between them. Germline V lookup: CDR1 SGHRS, CDR2 YFSETQ. This CDR3 reads CASSSWNTGELFF. The DNA of the CDR3 is TGCGCCAGCAGCTCCTGGAACACCGGGGAGCTGTTTTTT. Complete variable domain (other parts from reference TRBV5-1 and TRBJ2-2): KAGVTQTPRYLIKTRGQQVTLSCSPISGHRSVSWYQQTPGQGLQFLFEYFSETQRNKGNFPGRFSGRQFSNSRSEMNVSTLELGDSALYLCASSSWNTGELFFGEGSRLTVL.

This clonotype has a count of ten or more. This rearrangement joins TRBV20-1 to TRBJ2-1; D not resolved. Looked up from germline, CDR1 is DFQATT and CDR2 is SNEGSKA (reference sequence). The V and J ends lost 0 bases and 7 bases respectively, with 7 bases between them. This CDR3 contains 12 residues. CDR3: CSAREDWNEQFF. As DNA, the CDR3 is TGCAGTGCTAGAGAAGACTGGAATGAGCAGTTCTTC.

A few counts support this clonotype. V usage is TRBV4-3 and J usage is TRBJ2-2; D is possibly TRBD1 or TRBD2 (5 bases each). The CDR3 runs to 14 residues. V was shortened by 0 bases and J by 9 bases, with 11 bases between the two germline ends. Per germline, CDR1 LGHNA and CDR2 YSLEER. The CDR3, as DNA: TGCGCCAGCAGCCAAGAAAGGGGAGCATGGGAGCTGTTTTTT. It encodes CASSQERGAWELFF.

There are a few counts of this clonotype. The chain employs TRBV10-3 and TRBJ1-2; D may be TRBD1 (6 bases). The germline V gene encodes CDR1 ENHRY and CDR2 SYGVKD. This CDR3 has 15 residues. Trimming stripped 2 bases from V and 10 bases from J, with 20 bases between. The CDR3 coding sequence is TGTGCCATCAGTGAGCCGACCAGGGGATGGCTGGACTACACCTTC. Its protein is CAISEPTRGWLDYTF.

This clonotype occurred many times. The genes are TRBV5-1 and TRBJ2-1; D is uncertain. Trimming took 4 bases from V and 8 from J, leaving 25 bases between them. The length of the CDR3 is 17 residues. CDR1 and CDR2 (germline): SGHRS, YFSETQ. The DNA for the CDR3 is TGCGCCAGCAGCAACCCCTCTTTCGCGAGAGGAATCTATGAGCAGTTCTTC. This encodes CASSNPSFARGIYEQFF.

This chain links TRBV5-1 with TRBJ2-1; 11 bases align to TRBD2. V shed 7 bases, J shed 2 bases, and the junction held 5 bases outside the gene matches. The CDR3 sequence is 15 residues long. The germline gives CDR1 SGHRS, CDR2 YFSETQ. CDR3 protein: CASCGTSGPYNEQFF. In DNA form, the CDR3 reads TGCGCCAGCTGTGGGACTAGCGGTCCCTACAATGAGCAGTTCTTC.

The chain employs TRBV15 and TRBJ1-1; 9 nucleotides match TRBD1. The germline CDR1 and CDR2 sequences are LNHNV and YYDKDF (reference sequence). The CDR3 sequence is 16 residues long. V shed 1 base and J 4 bases; nucleotides not matched to a gene: 7. The CDR3 DNA reads as TGTGCCACCAGCAGAGTTTTACAGGGGGCTGGCACTGAAGCTTTCTTT. Amino acid sequence: CATSRVLQGAGTEAFF. Full variable domain (remainder filled in from reference TRBV15 and TRBJ1-1): DAMVIQNPRYQVTQFGKPVTLSCSQTLNHNVMYWYQQKSSQAPKLLFHYYDKDFNNEADTPDNFQSRRPNTSFCFLDIRSPGLGDTAMYLCATSRVLQGAGTEAFFGQGTRLTVV.

This clonotype was recorded at least ten times. In nucleotides, the CDR3 is TGCGCCAGCAGCCAAGATCCAAGGGGAGAGGCAGCCTACGAGCAGTACTTC. It yields the protein CASSQDPRGEAAYEQYF. V is TRBV4-3 and J is TRBJ2-7; possibly TRBD1 or TRBD2 for D (5 bases each). CDR3 length equals 17 residues. Trimming shortened V by 0 bases and J by 2 bases, and 17 bases separated the two germline ends. Germline V gives CDR1 LGHNA, CDR2 YSLEER.

This clonotype showed up many times. As DNA, the CDR3 is TGTGCCAGCAGCGCCCGGCAGCTAGCGGGGTTCTACAATGAGCAGTTCTTC. It yields the protein CASSARQLAGFYNEQFF. This chain uses TRBV7-2 with TRBJ2-1, with 9 bases that match TRBD2. CDR3 size: 17 residues. Germline CDR1 and CDR2: SGHTA and FQGNSA. V gave up 5 bases and J gave up 3 bases; unmatched junction bases: 11.

The V call is TRBV20-1, the J call TRBJ2-3; 8 nucleotides align to TRBD2. V was clipped by 3 bases and J by 3 bases; unmatched bases: 5. This CDR3 is 14 amino acids long. The V gene's germline CDR1 is DFQATT and CDR2 SNEGSKA (reference sequence). The CDR3 DNA sequence: TGCAGTGCTAGCCCGGGAGGGAGGACAGATACGCAGTATTTT. It encodes CSASPGGRTDTQYF.

This clonotype came up a few times. The chain uses TRBV7-2 and TRBJ2-1, with D possibly matching TRBD1 (6 bases). CDR1 and CDR2 from the germline V gene are SGHTA and FQGNSA. Trimming shortened V by 1 base and J by 6 bases, and 10 bases separated the two germline ends. The CDR3 totals 14 residues. Written as DNA, the CDR3 is TGTGCCAGCAGCTTAGGGGGGCTACCCAATGAGCAGTTCTTC. Translating gives CASSLGGLPNEQFF.

This clonotype has just a few counts. This sequence joins TRBV7-8 and TRBJ2-7, with D perhaps being TRBD1 or TRBD2 (5 bases each). The germline V gene encodes CDR1 SGHVS and CDR2 FQNEAQ. The CDR3 extends over 15 amino acids. The V end lost 1 base, the J end lost 5 bases, and 15 bases lay between the germline ends. CDR3 sequence (DNA): TGTGCCAGCAGCTTAGTATACGGGGCTAAGGACGAGCAGTACTTC. Residues: CASSLVYGAKDEQYF.

There are a few counts of this clonotype. The chain couples TRBV9 to TRBJ2-5; 7 bases are shared with TRBD1. This CDR3 is built from 15 residues. V shed 0 bases and J 8 bases; nucleotides not matched to a gene: 10. Germline values: CDR1 SGDLS, CDR2 YYNGEE. The CDR3: CASSVDPEGAETQYF. The CDR3 DNA sequence: TGTGCCAGCAGCGTAGACCCCGAGGGGGCGGAAACCCAGTACTTC.

This clonotype was detected many times. CDR3 residues: CASSPDRGLAGTDTQYF. In nucleotides, the CDR3 is TGTGCCAGCAGCCCCGATCGGGGACTAGCGGGCACAGATACGCAGTATTTT. The chain carries TRBV7-2 and TRBJ2-3; 11 bases fit TRBD2. CDR1 and CDR2 from the germline V gene are SGHTA and FQGNSA. J was trimmed by 1 base and V by 5 bases; bases with no gene match: 8. The CDR3 runs to 17 residues.

This clonotype was seen repeatedly, ten times or more. V usage is TRBV29-1 and J usage is TRBJ2-5; 10 positions match TRBD2. This CDR3 is 13 amino acids long. Germline loops: CDR1 SQVTM, CDR2 ANQGSEA. J was trimmed by 1 base and V by 6 bases; bases with no gene match: 2. This chain's CDR3 is CSVRTSGQETQYF. Here the CDR3 DNA reads TGCAGCGTCCGGACTAGCGGCCAAGAGACCCAGTACTTC.

This clonotype has ten or more counts. This chain uses TRBV20-1 with TRBJ2-1; 8 nucleotides agree with TRBD1. The germline V gene has CDR1 DFQATT and CDR2 SNEGSKA (reference sequence). The J segment lost 7 bases and the V segment lost 0 bases, leaving 8 bases of the junction unmatched. The CDR3 is 15 residues long. CDR3 nucleotide sequence: TGCAGTGCTAGAGATCCGCAGGGGGCGCTTAATGAGCAGTTCTTC. As protein: CSARDPQGALNEQFF.